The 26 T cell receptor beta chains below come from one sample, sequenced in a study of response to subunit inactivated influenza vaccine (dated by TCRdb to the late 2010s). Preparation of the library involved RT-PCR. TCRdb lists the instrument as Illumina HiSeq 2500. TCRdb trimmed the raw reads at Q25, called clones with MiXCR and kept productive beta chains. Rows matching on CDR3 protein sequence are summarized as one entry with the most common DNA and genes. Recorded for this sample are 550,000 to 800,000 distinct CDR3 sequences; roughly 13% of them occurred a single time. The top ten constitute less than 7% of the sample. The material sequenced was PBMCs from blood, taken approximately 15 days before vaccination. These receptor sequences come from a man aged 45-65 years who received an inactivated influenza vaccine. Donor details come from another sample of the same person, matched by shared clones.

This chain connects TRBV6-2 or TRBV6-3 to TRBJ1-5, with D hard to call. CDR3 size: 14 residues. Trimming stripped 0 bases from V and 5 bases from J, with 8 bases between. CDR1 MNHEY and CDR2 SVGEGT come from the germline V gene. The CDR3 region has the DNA TGTGCCAGCAGTTACTCGTCAGCAGATCAGCCCCAGCATTTT. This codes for CASSYSSADQPQHF.

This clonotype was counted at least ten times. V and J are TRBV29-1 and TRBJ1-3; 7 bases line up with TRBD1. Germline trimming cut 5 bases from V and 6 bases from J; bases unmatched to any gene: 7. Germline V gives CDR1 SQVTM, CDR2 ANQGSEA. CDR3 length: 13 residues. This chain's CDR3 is CSVSNRGVNTIYF. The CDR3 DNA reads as TGCAGCGTTTCAAACAGGGGAGTAAACACCATATATTTT.

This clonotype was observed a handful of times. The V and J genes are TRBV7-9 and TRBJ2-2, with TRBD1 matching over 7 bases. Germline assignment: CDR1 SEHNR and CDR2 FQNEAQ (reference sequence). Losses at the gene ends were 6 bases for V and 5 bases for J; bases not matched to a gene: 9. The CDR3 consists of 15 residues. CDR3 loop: CASRPTGVETGELFF. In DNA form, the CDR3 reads TGTGCCAGCAGGCCTACAGGGGTTGAAACCGGGGAGCTGTTTTTT.

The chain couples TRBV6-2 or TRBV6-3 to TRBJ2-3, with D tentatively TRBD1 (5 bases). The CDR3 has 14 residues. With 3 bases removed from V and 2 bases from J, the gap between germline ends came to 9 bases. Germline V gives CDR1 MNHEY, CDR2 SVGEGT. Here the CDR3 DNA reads TGTGCCAGCAGTTATGGGGCTTTCACAGATACGCAGTATTTT. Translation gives CASSYGAFTDTQYF.

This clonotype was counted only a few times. The CDR3 nucleotides are TGTGCCAGCTCCCAGACCCCGGGACTAGCGGGGGGCCCGAGGAATACGCAGTATTTT. This gives the protein CASSQTPGLAGGPRNTQYF. The chain combines TRBV18 with TRBJ2-3; TRBD2 aligns across 15 bases. After removal of 6 bases from V and 7 bases from J, the junction contained 17 bases not matched to a gene. Germline V lookup: CDR1 KGHSH, CDR2 LQKENI. The CDR3 contains 19 residues.

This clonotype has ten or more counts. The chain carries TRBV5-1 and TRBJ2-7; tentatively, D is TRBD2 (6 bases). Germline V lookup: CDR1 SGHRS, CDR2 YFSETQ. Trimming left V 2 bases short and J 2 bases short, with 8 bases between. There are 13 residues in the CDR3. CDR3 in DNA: TGCGCCAGCAGCTTCTGGGGGGCCTACGAGCAGTACTTC. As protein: CASSFWGAYEQYF. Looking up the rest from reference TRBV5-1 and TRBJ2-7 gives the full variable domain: KAGVTQTPRYLIKTRGQQVTLSCSPISGHRSVSWYQQTPGQGLQFLFEYFSETQRNKGNFPGRFSGRQFSNSRSEMNVSTLELGDSALYLCASSFWGAYEQYFGPGTRLTVT.

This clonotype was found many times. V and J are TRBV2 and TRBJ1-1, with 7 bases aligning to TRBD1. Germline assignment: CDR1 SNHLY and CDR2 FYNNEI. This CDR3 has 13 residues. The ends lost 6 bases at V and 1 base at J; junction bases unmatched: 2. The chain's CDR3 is CASRGDRNTEAFF. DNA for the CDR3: TGTGCCAGCAGGGGGGACAGGAACACTGAAGCTTTCTTT.

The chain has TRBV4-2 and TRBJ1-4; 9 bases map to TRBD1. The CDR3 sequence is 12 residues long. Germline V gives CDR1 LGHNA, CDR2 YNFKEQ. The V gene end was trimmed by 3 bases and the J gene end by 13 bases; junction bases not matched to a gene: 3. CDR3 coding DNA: TGTGCCAGCAGCCAGGGACAGGGAGTACTGTTTTTT. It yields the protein CASSQGQGVLFF.

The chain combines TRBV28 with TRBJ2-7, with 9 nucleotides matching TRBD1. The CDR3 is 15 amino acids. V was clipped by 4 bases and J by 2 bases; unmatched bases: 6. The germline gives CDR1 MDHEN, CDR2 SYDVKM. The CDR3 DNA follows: TGTGCCAGCAGTTACCTTGGACAGGGGACCTACGAGCAGTACTTC. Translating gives CASSYLGQGTYEQYF.

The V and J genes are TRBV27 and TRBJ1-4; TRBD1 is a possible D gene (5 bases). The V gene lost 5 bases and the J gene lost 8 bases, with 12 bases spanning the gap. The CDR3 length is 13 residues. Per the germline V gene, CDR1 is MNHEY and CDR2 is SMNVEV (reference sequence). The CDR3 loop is CASSGPRGEKLFF. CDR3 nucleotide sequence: TGTGCCAGCAGTGGGCCCCGGGGGGAAAAACTGTTTTTT.

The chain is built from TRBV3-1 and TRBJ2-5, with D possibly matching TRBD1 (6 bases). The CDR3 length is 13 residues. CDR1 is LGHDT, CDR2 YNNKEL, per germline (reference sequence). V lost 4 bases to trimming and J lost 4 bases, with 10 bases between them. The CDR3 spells CASSLRGVETQYF. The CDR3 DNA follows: TGTGCCAGCAGCCTCAGGGGTGTAGAGACCCAGTACTTC.

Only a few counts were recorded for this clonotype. The CDR3 coding sequence is TGTGCCAGCAGCTTAGAGGGGGCGTTTTCTTTCGAGCAGTACTTC. It codes for CASSLEGAFSFEQYF. The chain couples TRBV7-9 to TRBJ2-7; 7 bases are a match to TRBD1. The CDR3 consists of 15 residues. V trimming: 1 base; J trimming: 6 bases; junction bases outside the gene matches: 9. Per germline, CDR1 SEHNR and CDR2 FQNEAQ (reference sequence). Full variable domain (remainder filled in from reference TRBV7-9 and TRBJ2-7): DTGVSQNPRHKITKRGQNVTFRCDPISEHNRLYWYRQTLGQGPEFLTYFQNEAQLEKSRLLSDRFSAERPKGSFSTLEIQRTEQGDSAMYLCASSLEGAFSFEQYFGPGTRLTVT.

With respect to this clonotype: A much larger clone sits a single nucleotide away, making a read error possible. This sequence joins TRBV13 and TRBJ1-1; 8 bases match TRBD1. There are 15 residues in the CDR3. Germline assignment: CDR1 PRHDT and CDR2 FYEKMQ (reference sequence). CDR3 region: CASSLTGGGNTAAFF. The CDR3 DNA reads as TGTGCCAGCAGCTTAACAGGGGGTGGGAACACTGCAGCTTTCTTT.

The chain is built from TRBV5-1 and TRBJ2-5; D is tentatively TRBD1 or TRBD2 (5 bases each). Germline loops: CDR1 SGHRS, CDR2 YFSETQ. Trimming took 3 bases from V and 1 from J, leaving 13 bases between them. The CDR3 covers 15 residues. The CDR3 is CASSSSTGTQETQYF. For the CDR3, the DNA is TGCGCCAGCAGCTCAAGTACCGGGACCCAAGAGACCCAGTACTTC.

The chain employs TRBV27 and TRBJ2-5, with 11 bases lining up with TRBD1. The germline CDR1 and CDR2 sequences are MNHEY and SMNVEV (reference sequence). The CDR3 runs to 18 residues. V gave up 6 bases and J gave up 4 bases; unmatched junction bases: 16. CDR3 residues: CASSFLKRTGGAGETQYF. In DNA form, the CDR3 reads TGTGCCAGCAGCTTCTTAAAGAGGACAGGGGGCGCCGGAGAGACCCAGTACTTC.

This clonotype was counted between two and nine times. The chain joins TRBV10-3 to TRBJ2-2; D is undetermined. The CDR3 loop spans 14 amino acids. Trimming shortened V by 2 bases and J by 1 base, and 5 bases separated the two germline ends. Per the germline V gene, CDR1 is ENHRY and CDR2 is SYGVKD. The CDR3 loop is CAISEEVNTGELFF. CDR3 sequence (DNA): TGTGCCATCAGTGAGGAAGTGAACACCGGGGAGCTGTTTTTT.

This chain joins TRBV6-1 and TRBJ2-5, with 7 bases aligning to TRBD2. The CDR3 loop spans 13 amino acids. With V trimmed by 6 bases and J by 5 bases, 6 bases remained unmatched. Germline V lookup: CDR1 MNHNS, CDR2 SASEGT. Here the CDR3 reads CASRKRGSETQYF. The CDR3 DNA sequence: TGTGCCAGCAGGAAGCGGGGTAGCGAGACCCAGTACTTC.

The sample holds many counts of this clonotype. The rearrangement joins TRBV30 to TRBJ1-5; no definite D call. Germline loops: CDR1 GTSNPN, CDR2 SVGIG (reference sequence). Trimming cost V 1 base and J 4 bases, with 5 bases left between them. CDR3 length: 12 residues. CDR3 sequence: CAWSAGNQPQHF. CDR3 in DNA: TGTGCCTGGAGTGCGGGGAATCAGCCCCAGCATTTT.

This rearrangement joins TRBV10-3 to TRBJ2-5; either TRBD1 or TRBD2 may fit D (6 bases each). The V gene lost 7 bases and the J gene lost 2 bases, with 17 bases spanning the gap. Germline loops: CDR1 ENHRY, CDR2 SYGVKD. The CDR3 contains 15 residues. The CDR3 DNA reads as TGTGCCATCAAAAGGGACGGGGGCCGACAAGAGACCCAGTACTTC. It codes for CAIKRDGGRQETQYF.

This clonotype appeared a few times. CDR3 sequence: CASSLRGVEQYF. The CDR3 DNA reads as TGTGCCAGCAGCCTGAGGGGGGTCGAGCAGTACTTC. This chain connects TRBV3-1 to TRBJ2-7, with D perhaps matching TRBD1 or TRBD2 (6 bases each). Per germline, CDR1 LGHDT and CDR2 YNNKEL (reference sequence). Between the trimmed V and J ends, which lost 4 bases and 6 bases, there was a span of 10 bases. The CDR3 length is 12 residues.

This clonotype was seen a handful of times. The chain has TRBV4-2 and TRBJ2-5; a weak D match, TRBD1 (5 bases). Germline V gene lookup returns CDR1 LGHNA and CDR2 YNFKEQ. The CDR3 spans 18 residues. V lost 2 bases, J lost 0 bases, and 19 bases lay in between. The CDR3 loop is CASSQSDPRGRNQETQYF. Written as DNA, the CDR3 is TGTGCCAGCAGCCAATCGGACCCTAGGGGAAGGAACCAAGAGACCCAGTACTTC.

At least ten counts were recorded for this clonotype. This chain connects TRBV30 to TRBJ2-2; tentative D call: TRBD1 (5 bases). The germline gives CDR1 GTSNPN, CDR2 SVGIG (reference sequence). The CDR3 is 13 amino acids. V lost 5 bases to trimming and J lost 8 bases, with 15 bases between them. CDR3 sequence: CAWQTVQGGELFF. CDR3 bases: TGTGCCTGGCAGACAGTCCAGGGAGGGGAGCTGTTTTTT.

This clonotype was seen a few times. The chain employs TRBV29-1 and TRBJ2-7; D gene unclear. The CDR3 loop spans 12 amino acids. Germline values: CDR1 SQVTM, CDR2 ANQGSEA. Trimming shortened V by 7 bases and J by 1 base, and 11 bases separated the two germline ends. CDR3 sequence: CSAIHGSYEQYF. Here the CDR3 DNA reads TGCAGCGCCATTCACGGGTCCTACGAGCAGTACTTC.

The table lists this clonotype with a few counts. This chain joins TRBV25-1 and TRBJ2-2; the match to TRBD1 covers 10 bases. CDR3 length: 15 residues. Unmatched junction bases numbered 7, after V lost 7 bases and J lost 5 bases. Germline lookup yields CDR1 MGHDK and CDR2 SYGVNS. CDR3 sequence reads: CASNSGTGVTGELFF. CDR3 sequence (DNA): TGTGCCAGCAACTCCGGGACAGGGGTTACCGGGGAGCTGTTTTTT.

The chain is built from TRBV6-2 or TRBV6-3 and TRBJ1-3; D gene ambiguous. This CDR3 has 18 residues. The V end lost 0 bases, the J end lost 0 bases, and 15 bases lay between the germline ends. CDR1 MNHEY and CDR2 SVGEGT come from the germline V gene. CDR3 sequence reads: CASSYSPAWTDSGNTIYF. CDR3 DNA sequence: TGTGCCAGCAGTTACTCCCCGGCGTGGACCGACTCTGGAAACACCATATATTTT.

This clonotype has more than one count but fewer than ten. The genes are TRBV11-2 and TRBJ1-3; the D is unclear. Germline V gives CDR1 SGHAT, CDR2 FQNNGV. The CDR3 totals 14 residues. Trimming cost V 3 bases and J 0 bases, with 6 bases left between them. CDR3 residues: CASSLQISGNTIYF. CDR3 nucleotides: TGTGCCAGCAGCTTGCAGATCTCTGGAAACACCATATATTTT.